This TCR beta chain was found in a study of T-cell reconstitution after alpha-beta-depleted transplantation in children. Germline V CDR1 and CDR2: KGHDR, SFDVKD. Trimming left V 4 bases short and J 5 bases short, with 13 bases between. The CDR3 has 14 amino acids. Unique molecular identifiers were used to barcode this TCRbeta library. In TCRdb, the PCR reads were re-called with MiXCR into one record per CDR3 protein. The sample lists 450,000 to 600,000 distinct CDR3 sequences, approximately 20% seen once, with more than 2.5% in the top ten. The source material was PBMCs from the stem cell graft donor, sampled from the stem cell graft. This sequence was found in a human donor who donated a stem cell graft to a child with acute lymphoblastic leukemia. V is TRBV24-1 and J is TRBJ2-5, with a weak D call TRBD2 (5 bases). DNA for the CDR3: TGTGCCACCAGTGAACCTCAAAGAGGGGAGACCCAGTACTTC. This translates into CATSEPQRGETQYF.